The entry below describes one T cell receptor beta chain. What it binds is unknown. Unique molecular identifiers were present on the cDNA, which also gained a universal primer site by template switching. TCRdb reanalysed the 5' RACE reads using MiXCR and keeps one entry per CDR3 protein. The profile shows roughly 710,000 distinct CDR3 sequences, 5.5% to 6.5% of them singletons. This sample was included in a study of identical twins. General study findings and limits: Out-of-frame alpha sequences that twins shared showed excess low generation probability. Excess sharing by twins proved weaker in beta out-of-frame sequences. Abundant beta clonotypes from cord blood had fewer insertions, unlike memory repertoires, which showed none.

CDR1 and CDR2 (germline): MNHNS, SASEGT. Trimming removed 5 bases from V and 0 bases from J, with 13 bases in between. CDR3 length: 15 amino acids. Material: naive T cells sorted from blood. The clonotype comes from a man younger than 35 in good health. The rearrangement joins TRBV6-1 to TRBJ1-2; D uncertain. The DNA of the CDR3 is TGTGCCAGCAGTCCCCTCGTGGGAGCTAACTATGGCTACACCTTC. Translating it yields CASSPLVGANYGYTF.